The rows below give T cell receptor beta chains drawn from one sample of a study of blood T cell repertoires in COVID-19. Measured with immunoSEQ multiplex PCR; TCRdb has only the in-frame clones, and not every one. The repertoire holds roughly 110,000 clones, with 88% as singletons. The sequenced material came from peripheral blood. The receptors shown here come from a man over 45 with active or convalescent COVID-19. Each CDR3 is given with its conserved first and last residue. Fields, in order: J gene, clone size, V gene, D gene, CDR3 DNA, CDR3 protein. The D gene is left open where the match is weak. Part of the rows lack a size; the others show once, few, many or a class for expanded clones.

j_gene: TRBJ2-3; abundance: NA; v_gene: TRBV6-5; d_gene: NA; CDR3nt: TGTGCCAGCAGTTCCCCCGTCGGGACAGATACGCAGTATTTT; CDR3aa: CASSSPVGTDTQYF
j_gene: TRBJ2-4; abundance: NA; v_gene: TRBV27; d_gene: NA; CDR3nt: TGTGCCAGCAGTTTATTGGGCGGACTAGCCAAAAACATTCAGTACTTC; CDR3aa: CASSLLGGLAKNIQYF
j_gene: TRBJ2-1; abundance: NA; v_gene: TRBV24-1; d_gene: NA; CDR3nt: TGTGCCACCAGTAAAGGGACATACAATGAGCAGTTCTTC; CDR3aa: CATSKGTYNEQFF
j_gene: TRBJ1-1; abundance: NA; v_gene: TRBV27; d_gene: NA; CDR3nt: TGTGCCAGCAGTTACAGTAGAGGGGGGGGAGAAGCTTTCTTT; CDR3aa: CASSYSRGGGEAFF
j_gene: TRBJ2-7; abundance: NA; v_gene: TRBV7-6; d_gene: TRBD2; CDR3nt: TGTGCCAGCAGCTTGGGGAGCGGGGCAATATCCTACGAGCAGTACTTC; CDR3aa: CASSLGSGAISYEQYF
j_gene: TRBJ1-2; abundance: once; v_gene: TRBV5-4; d_gene: TRBD1; CDR3nt: TGTGCCAGCAGCCACTCGGGACAGTTGAATAAGGTCTATGGCTACACCTTC; CDR3aa: CASSHSGQLNKVYGYTF
j_gene: TRBJ1-5; abundance: NA; v_gene: TRBV30; d_gene: NA; CDR3nt: TGTGCCTGGAGTGCCGGGACAAGACAGCCCCAGCATTTT; CDR3aa: CAWSAGTRQPQHF
j_gene: TRBJ1-2; abundance: NA; v_gene: TRBV24-1; d_gene: TRBD1; CDR3nt: TGTGCCACCAGTGCTGGGACAGGGTTTTATGGCTACACCTTC; CDR3aa: CATSAGTGFYGYTF
j_gene: TRBJ2-4; abundance: NA; v_gene: TRBV2; d_gene: NA; CDR3nt: TGTGCCAGCAGTGAAGCACACTTAGCCCGAGCCAAAAACATTCAGTACTTC; CDR3aa: CASSEAHLARAKNIQYF
j_gene: TRBJ1-5; abundance: NA; v_gene: TRBV15; d_gene: NA; CDR3nt: TGTGCCACCAGCAGAGATGGTATCAGGAGCAATCAGCCCCAGCATTTT; CDR3aa: CATSRDGIRSNQPQHF
j_gene: TRBJ1-5; abundance: NA; v_gene: TRBV15; d_gene: TRBD1; CDR3nt: TGTGCCACCAGCAGAGTTAACAGGGGGGGTAGGCAGTCCCAGCATTTT; CDR3aa: CATSRVNRGGRQSQHF
j_gene: TRBJ2-1; abundance: once; v_gene: TRBV7-2; d_gene: TRBD1; CDR3nt: TGTGCCAGCAGCTGGGTTGGGGGACAGGGGTCGAGGGGTGAGCAGTTCTTC; CDR3aa: CASSWVGGQGSRGEQFF
j_gene: TRBJ1-5; abundance: few; v_gene: TRBV27; d_gene: TRBD1; CDR3nt: TGTGCCAGCAGTTTAGGGTCCAGGGGGGATCAGCCCCAGCATTTT; CDR3aa: CASSLGSRGDQPQHF
j_gene: TRBJ2-1; abundance: NA; v_gene: TRBV6-2/TRBV6-3; d_gene: NA; CDR3nt: TGTGCCAGCAGTCACCCGGGGAGCCCTGAGCAGTTCTTC; CDR3aa: CASSHPGSPEQFF
j_gene: TRBJ1-1; abundance: NA; v_gene: TRBV4-1; d_gene: NA; CDR3nt: TGCGCCAGCAGCCAAGGGCAAGGGGTGGGCACTGAAGCTTTCTTT; CDR3aa: CASSQGQGVGTEAFF
j_gene: TRBJ2-2; abundance: NA; v_gene: TRBV7-2; d_gene: NA; CDR3nt: TGTGCCAGCAGCTTAGAGGGAGTAGGCACCGGGGAGCTGTTTTTT; CDR3aa: CASSLEGVGTGELFF
j_gene: TRBJ1-1; abundance: NA; v_gene: TRBV6-1; d_gene: NA; CDR3nt: TGTGCCAGCAGTGAAGCGCGGGGGACTGAAGCTTTCTTT; CDR3aa: CASSEARGTEAFF
j_gene: TRBJ1-5; abundance: NA; v_gene: TRBV6-6; d_gene: TRBD1; CDR3nt: TGTGCCAGCAGTTACTCGGGGACAGGGGTTCAGCCCCAGCATTTT; CDR3aa: CASSYSGTGVQPQHF
j_gene: TRBJ2-2; abundance: NA; v_gene: TRBV7-2; d_gene: NA; CDR3nt: TGTGCCAGCAGCTTACTACTACCGAACACCGGGGAGCTGTTTTTT; CDR3aa: CASSLLLPNTGELFF
j_gene: TRBJ1-1; abundance: NA; v_gene: TRBV29-1; d_gene: NA; CDR3nt: TGCAGCGTCGCCCGGGACATCCGGGGCACTGAAGCTTTCTTT; CDR3aa: CSVARDIRGTEAFF
j_gene: TRBJ1-4; abundance: few; v_gene: TRBV27; d_gene: TRBD1; CDR3nt: TGTGCCAGCAGTTGGACAGGGGTTGAAAAACTGTTTTTT; CDR3aa: CASSWTGVEKLFF
j_gene: TRBJ2-7; abundance: NA; v_gene: TRBV5-8; d_gene: NA; CDR3nt: TGTGCCAGCAGCTTGGTACTCCAAATAGCCTACGAGCAGTACTTC; CDR3aa: CASSLVLQIAYEQYF
j_gene: TRBJ1-5; abundance: once; v_gene: TRBV18; d_gene: NA; CDR3nt: TGTGCCAGCTCACCATCATTCCTGGACATAGATAGCAATCAGCCCCAGCATTTT; CDR3aa: CASSPSFLDIDSNQPQHF
j_gene: TRBJ1-2; abundance: NA; v_gene: TRBV21-1; d_gene: NA; CDR3nt: TGTGCCAGCAGCAAATCCCCGGGACAGGGCTATGGCTACACCTTC; CDR3aa: CASSKSPGQGYGYTF
j_gene: TRBJ2-1; abundance: NA; v_gene: TRBV19; d_gene: TRBD1; CDR3nt: TGTGCCAGTATACCCGTGGGACAGCCTTTGGTGGAGCAGTTCTTC; CDR3aa: CASIPVGQPLVEQFF
j_gene: TRBJ1-5; abundance: NA; v_gene: TRBV7-2; d_gene: TRBD1; CDR3nt: TGTGCCAGCAGCCCCGGACAGGGGAATCAGCCCCAGCATTTT; CDR3aa: CASSPGQGNQPQHF
j_gene: TRBJ2-2; abundance: once; v_gene: TRBV2; d_gene: TRBD2; CDR3nt: TGTGCCAGCAGCCTAGCGGGAGTTGCCACCGGGGAGCTGTTTTTT; CDR3aa: CASSLAGVATGELFF
j_gene: TRBJ1-2; abundance: NA; v_gene: TRBV28; d_gene: TRBD1; CDR3nt: TGTGCCAGCAGCGCGACCCTGGGACAGGGTAGCTATGGCTACACCTTC; CDR3aa: CASSATLGQGSYGYTF
j_gene: TRBJ1-1; abundance: few; v_gene: TRBV19; d_gene: NA; CDR3nt: TGTGCCAGTAGTATTGGGGGCAGTGAAGCTTTCTTT; CDR3aa: CASSIGGSEAFF
j_gene: TRBJ2-4; abundance: NA; v_gene: TRBV5-6; d_gene: NA; CDR3nt: TGTGCCACCCAGCGGGTTGCCAAAAACATTCAGTACTTC; CDR3aa: CATQRVAKNIQYF
j_gene: TRBJ2-3; abundance: NA; v_gene: TRBV2; d_gene: TRBD2; CDR3nt: TGTGCCAGCAGAGGACTAGCGGGAGGGTTGGGCACAGATACGCAGTATTTT; CDR3aa: CASRGLAGGLGTDTQYF
j_gene: TRBJ2-1; abundance: NA; v_gene: TRBV10-2; d_gene: TRBD2; CDR3nt: TGCGCCAGCAGTGAGGTGCTAGCGGGAGATAACGATGAGCAGTTCTTC; CDR3aa: CASSEVLAGDNDEQFF
j_gene: TRBJ2-7; abundance: NA; v_gene: TRBV6-6; d_gene: TRBD1; CDR3nt: TGTGCCAGCAGCCCCGGACAGGGGGCGACCTACGAGCAGTACTTC; CDR3aa: CASSPGQGATYEQYF
j_gene: TRBJ2-2; abundance: NA; v_gene: TRBV5-4; d_gene: NA; CDR3nt: TGTGCCAGCAGCTTTGCGAGCGGGGAGCTGTTTTTT; CDR3aa: CASSFASGELFF
j_gene: TRBJ2-1; abundance: NA; v_gene: TRBV27; d_gene: TRBD2; CDR3nt: TGTGCCAGCAGTTTCGGACTAGCGGCCTACAATGAGCAGTTCTTC; CDR3aa: CASSFGLAAYNEQFF
j_gene: TRBJ2-1; abundance: NA; v_gene: TRBV5-6; d_gene: NA; CDR3nt: TGTGCCAGCAGCTTAGCGGCGGATGAGCAGTTCTTC; CDR3aa: CASSLAADEQFF
j_gene: TRBJ1-6; abundance: NA; v_gene: TRBV2; d_gene: NA; CDR3nt: TGTGCCAGCAACGACCACAGGGCTGGAAATTCACCCCTCCACTTT; CDR3aa: CASNDHRAGNSPLHF
j_gene: TRBJ1-4; abundance: once; v_gene: TRBV18; d_gene: NA; CDR3nt: TGTGCCAGCTCAGAAGGACAGTCTAATGAAAAACTGTTTTTT; CDR3aa: CASSEGQSNEKLFF
j_gene: TRBJ1-3; abundance: NA; v_gene: TRBV11-2; d_gene: TRBD1; CDR3nt: TGTGCCAGCAGCCCCGGGACAGAGATCTCTGGAAACACCATATATTTT; CDR3aa: CASSPGTEISGNTIYF
j_gene: TRBJ2-3; abundance: NA; v_gene: TRBV6-2/TRBV6-3; d_gene: TRBD1; CDR3nt: TGTGCCAGCAGTGACCTAACAGGGGCGGGTACAGGGACGCAGTATTTT; CDR3aa: CASSDLTGAGTGTQYF
j_gene: TRBJ1-1; abundance: NA; v_gene: TRBV7-8; d_gene: NA; CDR3nt: TGTGCCAGCAGCTTAAACACGGGGAACACTGAAGCTTTCTTT; CDR3aa: CASSLNTGNTEAFF
j_gene: TRBJ2-1; abundance: NA; v_gene: TRBV30; d_gene: TRBD2; CDR3nt: TGTGCCTGGGGGGACGGGACTAGTGGGTACAATGAGCAGTTCTTC; CDR3aa: CAWGDGTSGYNEQFF
j_gene: TRBJ2-7; abundance: once; v_gene: TRBV6-5; d_gene: NA; CDR3nt: TGTGCCAGCCAGGCTTATGACAGGCCTTCCTACGAGCAGTACTTC; CDR3aa: CASQAYDRPSYEQYF
j_gene: TRBJ1-2; abundance: NA; v_gene: TRBV30; d_gene: NA; CDR3nt: TGTGCCTGGAGTCCAGGGGACTATGGCTACACCTTC; CDR3aa: CAWSPGDYGYTF